This entry describes one TCR beta chain. Authors' analysis steps: Reference gene primers were amplified, and this amplification served to estimate nucleated cell counts. Measured with immunoSEQ multiplex PCR; TCRdb has only the in-frame clones, and not every one. That table supplies the V and J calls and clone size; D and trimming were determined from the DNA. The data hold roughly 230,000 clones, with about 85% observed a single time. The record originates from a study of blood T cell repertoires in COVID-19. Turning to the study itself: PBMCs, B-cell-depleted T cells, or T cells provided the cDNA or gDNA that made up the material.

Germline CDR1 SGHRS, CDR2 YFSETQ. V dropped 4 bases and J dropped 5; count of bases not matched to a gene: 9. CDR3 length: 16 amino acids. Sequencing was carried out using peripheral blood. This chain connects TRBV5-1 to TRBJ2-3; 11 nucleotides line up with TRBD2. The receptor was isolated from a woman of 80 years or more with acute or convalescent COVID-19. The CDR3 bases are TGCGCCAGCAGCAAGGCGACTAGCGGGGCGGGAGATACGCAGTATTTT. Protein product: CASSKATSGAGDTQYF.